The rows below give T cell receptor beta chains drawn from one sample of a study of blood T cell repertoires in COVID-19. Sequencing used immunoSEQ multiplex PCR; TCRdb keeps in-frame clones, though not all of them. The data show 55,000 to 80,000 clones, 89% seen once. Input material: peripheral blood. The receptors originated from a man older than 75 with acute or convalescent COVID-19. Each CDR3 is given with its conserved first and last residue. D genes are given only for firm matches. A row's size may be missing; if present it is once, few, many or a size class.

V gene	D gene	J gene	clone size	CDR3 DNA	CDR3 protein
TRBV29-1	-	TRBJ1-2	-	TGCAGCGTTGAGGAGTTCACTAACTATGGCTACACCTTC	CSVEEFTNYGYTF
TRBV27	-	TRBJ2-1	once	TGTGCCAGCAGTTCTCTGCGGAGCTCCTACAATGAGCAGTTCTTC	CASSSLRSSYNEQFF
TRBV3-1/TRBV3-2	-	TRBJ2-7	-	TGTGCCAGCAGCCATCTGGGGGGAGAGCAGTACTTC	CASSHLGGEQYF
TRBV28	-	TRBJ2-3	-	TGTGCCAGCAGCGCCCCGGAAAGGGGAGATACGCAGTATTTT	CASSAPERGDTQYF
TRBV6-5	-	TRBJ2-7	-	TGTGCCAGCAGTTACTTGGGCGGGGCCCAGTACTTC	CASSYLGGAQYF
TRBV29-1	-	TRBJ2-1	-	TGCAGCCCCTCGAGGGTTTCTTACAATGAGCAGTTCTTC	CSPSRVSYNEQFF
TRBV3-1/TRBV3-2	TRBD1	TRBJ1-1	-	TGTGCCAGCAGCCAATCGGACAGGGGGCCTGAAGCTTTCTTT	CASSQSDRGPEAFF
TRBV27	TRBD2	TRBJ2-2	few	TGTGCCAGCACCTATAGCGGGAGGCAAACCGGGGAGCTGTTTTTT	CASTYSGRQTGELFF
TRBV19	TRBD1	TRBJ1-3	-	TGTGCCAGTACTCCAGAGGGGACAGGGGCTGGAAACACCATATATTTT	CASTPEGTGAGNTIYF
TRBV9	TRBD1	TRBJ1-1	-	TGTGCCAGCAGCGTAGGACAGGGTTTGACTGAAGCTTTCTTT	CASSVGQGLTEAFF
TRBV27	-	TRBJ1-6	once	TGTGCCAGCATGCAGGGGCCCCATAATTCACCCCTCCACTTT	CASMQGPHNSPLHF
TRBV13	-	TRBJ1-6	-	TGTGCCAGCAGCTCACAGGGAAATTCACCCCTCCACTTT	CASSSQGNSPLHF
TRBV7-3	-	TRBJ1-4	-	TGTGCCAGCAGCTTATCCCCAGCAACTAATGAAAAACTGTTTTTT	CASSLSPATNEKLFF
TRBV3-1/TRBV3-2	TRBD1	TRBJ2-2	once	TGTGCCAGCAGCCAAGGACGACAGGGGGTAAACACCGGGGAGCTGTTTTTT	CASSQGRQGVNTGELFF
TRBV6-5	-	TRBJ2-1	-	TGTGCCAGCAGTAGTAGCGGAGGCTCCTACAATGAGCAGTTCTTC	CASSSSGGSYNEQFF
TRBV21-1	-	TRBJ2-4	-	TGTGCCAGCAGTAGCGAACTAGCTACAGCAAGGAAAAACATTCAGTACTTC	CASSSELATARKNIQYF
TRBV30	TRBD2	TRBJ2-1	-	TGTGCCTGGAGTGGCTACACTAGCGGGAGGGCCTTTGAGCAGTTCTTC	CAWSGYTSGRAFEQFF
TRBV2	-	TRBJ2-2	-	TGTGCCAGCAGTGGAGCGGCTAGGAACACCGGGGAGCTGTTTTTT	CASSGAARNTGELFF